The next 20 T cell receptor beta chains were all read from a single sample in a study of cytomegalovirus exposure and HLA in healthy donors. 60 Vbeta and 13 Jbeta primers were used in PCR. Sequencing used immunoSEQ multiplex PCR; TCRdb keeps in-frame clones, though not all of them. The top ten hold under 2% of the sample, which has 90,000 to 100,000 clones, approximately 79% seen once. The sample taken for sequencing was PBMCs. All receptors come from a male donor in good health and CMV-seronegative.

The rearrangement links TRBV27 to TRBJ2-5; perhaps TRBD1 as D (5 bases). Trimming left V 6 bases short and J 0 bases short, with 20 bases between. CDR1 MNHEY and CDR2 SMNVEV come from the germline V gene (reference sequence). This CDR3 has 17 amino acids. CDR3 sequence reads: CASSPNRPLNYQETQYF. As DNA, the CDR3 is TGTGCCAGCAGCCCAAACAGGCCCCTGAACTACCAAGAGACCCAGTACTTC.

The chain has TRBV30 and TRBJ1-2; D not resolved. This CDR3 spans 11 amino acids. The V gene's germline CDR1 is GTSNPN and CDR2 SVGIG (reference sequence). Trimming stripped 4 bases from V and 8 bases from J, with 11 bases between. The CDR3 region is CAWTGVGGYTF. CDR3 bases: TGTGCCTGGACCGGGGTCGGCGGCTACACCTTC.

V gene TRBV5-6 combines with J gene TRBJ1-6; 12 nucleotides align to TRBD1. V lost 4 bases, J lost 7 bases, and 9 bases stayed unmatched. The CDR3 covers 17 residues. The germline gives CDR1 SGHDT, CDR2 YYEEEE. As DNA, the CDR3 is TGTGCCAGCAGCCAGAGGGGGACAGGGGGCTGGAATTCACCCCTCCACTTT. Encoded protein: CASSQRGTGGWNSPLHF.

This rearrangement joins TRBV19 to TRBJ2-4; no reliable D call. The CDR3 has 12 residues. V lost 6 bases to trimming and J lost 8 bases, with 11 bases between them. Per the germline V gene, CDR1 is LNHDA and CDR2 is SQIVND (reference sequence). DNA for the CDR3: TGTGCCAGTAGAACTAAATCGGACATTCAGTACTTC. Its translation is CASRTKSDIQYF.

The rearrangement uses TRBV14 and TRBJ2-7, with D tentatively TRBD1 (6 bases). This CDR3 has 14 residues. CDR1 is SGHDN and CDR2 is FVKESK in the germline V gene. With 3 bases removed from V and 2 bases from J, the gap between germline ends came to 11 bases. The CDR3 DNA reads TGTGCCAGCAGCCATCTGGGGGCCCCCTACGAGCAGTACTTC. It codes for CASSHLGAPYEQYF.

The rearrangement links TRBV7-3 to TRBJ2-7; 7 bases match TRBD1. V gave up 1 base and J gave up 3 bases; unmatched junction bases: 6. The CDR3 consists of 15 residues. The germline gives CDR1 SGHTA, CDR2 FQGTGA. As DNA, the CDR3 is TGTGCCAGCAGCTTAAGGCAGGGGGACCACTACGAGCAGTACTTC. Protein: CASSLRQGDHYEQYF.

The chain employs TRBV9 and TRBJ2-2, with 11 bases matching TRBD2. The germline gives CDR1 SGDLS, CDR2 YYNGEE. The length of the CDR3 is 17 residues. V was clipped by 0 bases and J by 0 bases; unmatched bases: 1. The chain's CDR3 is CASSVGLAGTNTGELFF. CDR3 bases: TGTGCCAGCAGCGTAGGACTAGCGGGGACGAACACCGGGGAGCTGTTTTTT.

The chain joins TRBV15 to TRBJ2-5, with D possibly TRBD1 on 5 matching bases. The DNA end is more similar to TRBJ2-7, so the J call may be wrong. CDR1 and CDR2 from the germline V gene are LNHNV and YYDKDF (reference sequence). The CDR3 sequence is 15 residues long. The CDR3 sequence: CATSREGVNSYEQYF. In nucleotides, the CDR3 is TGTGCCACCAGCAGGGAAGGGGTAAATTCCTACGAGCAGTACTTC.

The chain links TRBV6-6 to TRBJ1-1, with 7 bases matching TRBD1. V lost 2 bases and J lost 2; bases outside the gene matches: 2. The CDR3 runs 14 residues. Germline V gene data show CDR1 as MNHNY and CDR2 as SVGAGI (reference sequence). The CDR3 spells CASSYGGGNTEAFF. The DNA for the CDR3 is TGTGCCAGCAGTTACGGAGGGGGCAACACTGAAGCTTTCTTT.

This clone was picked up one time. The rearrangement uses TRBV5-6 and TRBJ2-5; 7 bases are shared with TRBD1. The CDR3 length is 13 residues. CDR1 is SGHDT and CDR2 is YYEEEE in the germline V gene. Losses at the gene ends were 4 bases for V and 7 bases for J; bases not matched to a gene: 7. The CDR3 DNA sequence: TGTGCCAGCAGCCCGAGACAGGGAATGACCCAGTACTTC. Amino acids: CASSPRQGMTQYF.

The chain combines TRBV7-2 with TRBJ1-2; no clear D gene. Per the germline V gene, CDR1 is SGHTA and CDR2 is FQGNSA. V lost 0 bases to trimming and J lost 3 bases, with 8 bases between them. This CDR3 is built from 14 residues. The CDR3 nucleotides read TGTGCCAGCAGCTTAGCGGTGGCGGACTATGGCTACACCTTC. Translating gives CASSLAVADYGYTF.

This clone was recorded a few times. The chain is built from TRBV4-3 and TRBJ2-7; 8 positions agree with TRBD1. Germline values: CDR1 LGHNA, CDR2 YSLEER. The CDR3 is 16 amino acids. Trimming at V came to 4 bases and at J to 4 bases, leaving 12 bases not matched to a gene. CDR3 amino acids: CASSLGAGGDGYEQYF. CDR3 nucleotides: TGCGCCAGCAGCCTGGGCGCAGGGGGCGACGGGTACGAGCAGTACTTC.

This clone was counted a few times. The identical CDR3 is also encoded by other nucleotide sequences in the sample. This chain uses TRBV7-2 with TRBJ2-3, with D possibly matching TRBD1 (7 bases). Per the germline V gene, CDR1 is SGHTA and CDR2 is FQGNSA. V gave up 5 bases and J gave up 0 bases, with 15 bases separating them. The CDR3 extends over 16 amino acids. In nucleotides, the CDR3 is TGTGCCAGCAGCCCGCGACAGGGAGGAAGCACAGATACGCAGTATTTT. It translates to CASSPRQGGSTDTQYF.

The chain has TRBV2 and TRBJ2-5; TRBD1 is a possible D gene (6 bases). Germline values: CDR1 SNHLY, CDR2 FYNNEI. This CDR3 comprises 12 residues. The V end lost 3 bases, the J end lost 11 bases, and 13 bases lay between the germline ends. CDR3 residues: CASSDQGRGQYF. CDR3 nucleotide sequence: TGTGCCAGCAGTGACCAGGGAAGGGGGCAGTACTTC.

The chain has TRBV5-1 and TRBJ2-2; 7 positions agree with TRBD1. The CDR3 has 17 residues. V gave up 1 base and J gave up 1 base; unmatched junction bases: 7. Per germline, CDR1 SGHRS and CDR2 YFSETQ. The CDR3 DNA sequence: TGCGCCAGCAGCTTGTCCCCGGGACAGAAGAACACCGGGGAGCTGTTTTTT. Translated, it gives CASSLSPGQKNTGELFF.

The V and J genes are TRBV9 and TRBJ1-4; D remains ambiguous. CDR3 length: 12 residues. Per the germline V gene, CDR1 is SGDLS and CDR2 is YYNGEE. V was clipped by 3 bases and J by 8 bases, with 8 bases between them. CDR3 loop: CASSALGEKLFF. The CDR3 nucleotides are TGTGCCAGCAGCGCCTTGGGCGAAAAACTGTTTTTT. Drawing the rest from reference TRBV9 and TRBJ1-4, the complete variable domain is DSGVTQTPKHLITATGQRVTLRCSPRSGDLSVYWYQQSLDQGLQFLIQYYNGEERAKGNILERFSAQQFPDLHSELNLSSLELGDSALYFCASSALGEKLFFGSGTQLSVL.

The chain combines TRBV11-2 with TRBJ2-1, with 7 positions matching TRBD2. The CDR3 consists of 14 residues. J lost 6 bases, V lost 5 bases, and 7 bases had no gene match. Looked up from germline, CDR1 is SGHAT and CDR2 is FQNNGV. CDR3 protein: CASSPAREPNEQFF. CDR3 DNA sequence: TGTGCCAGCAGCCCCGCGCGGGAGCCCAATGAGCAGTTCTTC.

V usage is TRBV9 and J usage is TRBJ1-1, with D possibly matching TRBD1 (5 bases). V lost 2 bases to trimming and J lost 4 bases, with 15 bases between them. Germline lookup yields CDR1 SGDLS and CDR2 YYNGEE. The CDR3 length is 15 residues. The DNA of the CDR3 is TGTGCCAGCAGCGTCCTCGAACTGGGGGGCACTGAAGCTTTCTTT. The encoded protein is CASSVLELGGTEAFF.

V is TRBV10-3 and J is TRBJ2-7; 11 bases align to TRBD1. V was pared by 11 bases and J by 4 bases, with 13 bases of the junction left unmatched. CDR3 length: 15 amino acids. Germline lookup yields CDR1 ENHRY and CDR2 SYGVKD. The CDR3 nucleotides read TGTGCCGCTCGGGAGACCGGGACAGGGGGTTACGAGCAGTACTTC. Its translation is CAARETGTGGYEQYF.

The chain has TRBV19 and TRBJ1-1; D is perhaps TRBD1 (5 bases). V lost 7 bases and J lost 7, with 16 bases in between. The CDR3 is 13 amino acids. Germline CDR1 reads LNHDA; CDR2 reads SQIVND (reference sequence). The CDR3 spells CASTTQGSGEAFF. The CDR3 nucleotides read TGTGCCAGTACCACCCAGGGATCCGGTGAAGCTTTCTTT.